Shown below are 21 T cell receptor beta chains from a single sample sequenced in a study of blood T cell repertoires in COVID-19. Profiled with immunoSEQ multiplex PCR; TCRdb holds only in-frame clones, not every one. The table has 300,000 or so clones, 87% seen once. The sequenced sample consisted of PBMCs or T cells enriched from blood (not recorded which). The receptors stem from a woman aged 25 to 45 who had recovered from COVID-19.

Only a few counts were recorded for this clone. The chain has TRBV5-5 and TRBJ1-1, with a possible D match to TRBD1 (5 bases). In germline, CDR1 is SGHKS, CDR2 YYEKEE (reference sequence). V was trimmed by 4 bases and J by 4 bases, leaving 14 bases between them. The CDR3 totals 14 residues. CDR3 nucleotides: TGTGCCAGCAGCCTCGCACAGGTAATCACTGAAGCTTTCTTT. This codes for CASSLAQVITEAFF. Supplemented by reference TRBV5-5 and TRBJ1-1, the full variable domain reads DAGVTQSPTHLIKTRGQQVTLRCSPISGHKSVSWYQQVLGQGPQFIFQYYEKEERGRGNFPDRFSARQFPNYSSELNVNALLLGDSALYLCASSLAQVITEAFFGQGTRLTVV.

The chain couples TRBV18 to TRBJ1-1; 9 positions agree with TRBD1. Germline V gene sequence: CDR1 KGHSH, CDR2 LQKENI. The trim removed 2 bases at V and 2 bases at J, leaving 6 bases unmatched. This CDR3 spans 16 amino acids. The CDR3 coding sequence is TGTGCCAGCTCACCAATGGGACAGGGATTTAACACTGAAGCTTTCTTT. Protein product: CASSPMGQGFNTEAFF. Based on the CDR3 plus reference TRBV18 and TRBJ1-1, the full variable domain is NAGVMQNPRHLVRRRGQEARLRCSPMKGHSHVYWYRQLPEEGLKFMVYLQKENIIDESGMPKERFSAEFPKEGPSILRIQQVVRGDSAAYFCASSPMGQGFNTEAFFGQGTRLTVV.

This clone was seen only once. The chain couples TRBV19 to TRBJ1-3; 11 nucleotides agree with TRBD1. J was trimmed by 4 bases and V by 4 bases; bases with no gene match: 6. Per the germline V gene, CDR1 is LNHDA and CDR2 is SQIVND (reference sequence). CDR3 length: 16 residues. CDR3 loop: CASSTSDRGRGNTIYF. The CDR3 coding sequence is TGTGCCAGTAGTACCTCGGACAGGGGGCGAGGAAACACCATATATTTT.

This clone was detected once. This sequence joins TRBV7-8 and TRBJ2-1; 7 bases are shared with TRBD2. The ends lost 1 base at V and 9 bases at J; junction bases unmatched: 6. Germline values: CDR1 SGHVS, CDR2 FQNEAQ. CDR3 length equals 14 residues. DNA of the CDR3: TGTGCCAGCAGCTTAGGGATCACTAGCGTTGAGCAGTTCTTC. Its translation: CASSLGITSVEQFF.

V usage is TRBV4-1 and J usage is TRBJ2-7; 7 positions match TRBD1. J lost 6 bases, V lost 4 bases, and 9 bases had no gene match. Germline V gene data show CDR1 as MGHRA and CDR2 as YSYEKL. The CDR3 has 14 residues. In DNA, the CDR3 is TGCGCCAGCAGCCCTCACAGGGGTTCAGGCGAGCAGTACTTC. Translation: CASSPHRGSGEQYF.

In this sample, this clone turned up once. V is TRBV5-4 and J is TRBJ1-2; D is undetermined. V was shortened by 4 bases and J by 4 bases, with 11 bases between the two germline ends. The CDR3 spans 13 residues. Germline lookup yields CDR1 SGHNT and CDR2 YYREEE (reference sequence). The CDR3 sequence: CASSRTEVYGYTF. The CDR3 region has the DNA TGTGCCAGCAGCCGGACGGAGGTCTATGGCTACACCTTC.

The V call is TRBV14, the J call TRBJ2-7; tentative D call: TRBD2 (5 bases). Germline values: CDR1 SGHDN, CDR2 FVKESK. V dropped 4 bases and J dropped 13 bases, with 20 bases sitting between them. The CDR3 is made up of 13 amino acids. CDR3 residues: CASSLPGSGIRYF. The CDR3 nucleotides read TGTGCCAGCAGCCTTCCCGGGTCCGGGATAAGATACTTC.

The rearrangement links TRBV6-6 to TRBJ2-2; D perhaps matches TRBD1 (5 bases). This CDR3 has 13 amino acids. V lost 5 bases and J lost 6, with 10 bases in between. CDR1 and CDR2 (germline): MNHNY, SVGAGI (reference sequence). CDR3 residues: CASSSLGPGELFF. The DNA of the CDR3 is TGTGCCAGCAGTAGTTTGGGGCCCGGGGAGCTGTTTTTT.

The chain has TRBV4-3 and TRBJ2-1; D remains unclear. Trimming removed 1 base at V and 6 bases at J, with 16 bases between. Germline V gives CDR1 LGHNA, CDR2 YSLEER. The CDR3 runs to 16 residues. The chain's CDR3 is CASSQGIKQRSNEQFF. In nucleotides, the CDR3 is TGCGCCAGCAGCCAAGGGATAAAGCAGCGCTCCAATGAGCAGTTCTTC.

CDR3 loop: CASSFRPSVGGEQFF. As DNA, the CDR3 is TGTGCCAGCAGCTTCCGTCCTTCAGTGGGGGGTGAGCAGTTCTTC. The chain uses TRBV7-9 and TRBJ2-1, with a possible D match to TRBD2 (6 bases). Trimming shortened V by 3 bases and J by 9 bases, and 18 bases separated the two germline ends. There are 15 residues in the CDR3. Germline V lookup: CDR1 SEHNR, CDR2 FQNEAQ (reference sequence). Drawing the rest from reference TRBV7-9 and TRBJ2-1, the complete variable domain is DTGVSQNPRHKITKRGQNVTFRCDPISEHNRLYWYRQTLGQGPEFLTYFQNEAQLEKSRLLSDRFSAERPKGSFSTLEIQRTEQGDSAMYLCASSFRPSVGGEQFFGPGTRLTVL.

The V and J genes are TRBV4-1 and TRBJ1-1; D is uncertain. This CDR3 has 13 amino acids. V was cut by 3 bases and J by 4 bases, with 9 bases left in between. CDR1 and CDR2 from the germline V gene are MGHRA and YSYEKL. The CDR3 is CASSHKERTEAFF. CDR3 DNA: TGCGCCAGCAGCCACAAGGAGCGCACTGAAGCTTTCTTT.

This chain uses TRBV3-1 (or the pseudogene TRBV3-2) with TRBJ1-3, with a possible D match to TRBD1 (5 bases). The V end lost 1 base, the J end lost 8 bases, and 9 bases lay between the germline ends. CDR3 length: 13 amino acids. CDR1 and CDR2 (germline): LGHDT, YNNKEL (reference sequence). The CDR3 nucleotides are TGTGCCAGCAGCCAAGGCAGGGTGGACACCATATATTTT. This translates into CASSQGRVDTIYF.

The chain links TRBV2 to TRBJ1-2; D gene unclear. V gave up 5 bases and J gave up 4 bases, with 11 bases separating them. The CDR3 totals 13 residues. Germline loops: CDR1 SNHLY, CDR2 FYNNEI. The CDR3 nucleotides read TGTGCCAGCAGTACCGGGTTCATCTATGGCTACACCTTC. Translated, it gives CASSTGFIYGYTF.

The genes are TRBV7-8 and TRBJ1-5; D remains ambiguous. V was shortened by 1 base and J by 0 bases, with 25 bases between the two germline ends. This CDR3 region has 21 residues. CDR1 SGHVS and CDR2 FQNEAQ come from the germline V gene. CDR3 DNA: TGTGCCAGCAGCTTAGTCTTAGCCCCACCACGCGACCCTTCTAGCAATCAGCCCCAGCATTTT. It encodes CASSLVLAPPRDPSSNQPQHF.

The CDR3 bases are TGCGCCAGCAGCCCGGGGGAGACCCAGTACTTC. Protein: CASSPGETQYF. This chain joins TRBV4-1 and TRBJ2-5, with D possibly matching TRBD2 (5 bases). V lost 4 bases and J lost 5, with 5 bases in between. This CDR3 contains 11 residues. Germline CDR1 MGHRA, CDR2 YSYEKL.

The chain uses TRBV3-1 (or the pseudogene TRBV3-2) and TRBJ2-7, with D unclear. Trimming took off 4 bases at V and 0 bases at J, with 10 bases between the two ends. CDR3 length equals 14 residues. Germline values: CDR1 LGHDT, CDR2 YNNKEL (reference sequence). CDR3 coding DNA: TGTGCCAGCAGCCCAACTGCGGTCTCCTACGAGCAGTACTTC. Protein sequence: CASSPTAVSYEQYF.

This rearrangement joins TRBV19 to TRBJ1-2; 8 bases match TRBD1. J gave up 6 bases and V 6 bases, and 3 bases lay outside the gene matches. The CDR3 is made up of 12 amino acids. Germline-derived CDR1 and CDR2 are LNHDA and SQIVND (reference sequence). As DNA, the CDR3 is TGTGCCAGTAGAAGGACAGGGAATGGCTACACCTTC. Protein sequence: CASRRTGNGYTF.

The CDR3 reads CASSQDPTASYEQYF. The CDR3 bases are TGCGCCAGCAGCCAAGACCCCACAGCCTCCTACGAGCAGTACTTC. The V call is TRBV4-1, the J call TRBJ2-7; D gene unclear. V gave up 0 bases and J gave up 0 bases, with 9 bases separating them. The CDR3 has 15 residues. Germline CDR1 is MGHRA and CDR2 is YSYEKL.

The V gene is TRBV5-4, the J gene TRBJ1-2, with TRBD1 matching over 8 bases. Looked up from germline, CDR1 is SGHNT and CDR2 is YYREEE (reference sequence). The CDR3 extends over 13 amino acids. V shed 4 bases, J shed 9 bases, and the junction held 8 bases outside the gene matches. The CDR3 region has the DNA TGTGCCAGCAGCCCGGACAGGGCTCGGCGCTACACCTTC. This gives the protein CASSPDRARRYTF.

The gene calls are TRBV2 and TRBJ1-2, with D possibly TRBD1 on 6 matching bases. The CDR3 loop spans 13 amino acids. Trimming cost V 6 bases and J 12 bases, with 20 bases left between them. Germline CDR1 and CDR2: SNHLY and FYNNEI. The CDR3 region is CASSNPGVYEDTF. The CDR3 DNA is TGTGCCAGCAGCAACCCAGGGGTCTATGAGGACACCTTC. The variable domain in full, completed from reference TRBV2 and TRBJ1-2, reads EPEVTQTPSHQVTQMGQEVILRCVPISNHLYFYWYRQILGQKVEFLVSFYNNEISEKSEIFDDQFSVERPDGSNFTLKIRSTKLEDSAMYFCASSNPGVYEDTFGSGTRLTVV.

The CDR3 nucleotides are TGTGCCACTTCCCATGGCAGATATAATTCACCCCTCCACTTT. Its protein is CATSHGRYNSPLHF. The V call is TRBV25-1, the J call TRBJ1-6; D is ambiguous. This CDR3 is built from 14 residues. Germline CDR1 and CDR2: MGHDK and SYGVNS. V lost 10 bases and J lost 4, with 14 bases in between.